This TCR beta chain was documented in a study of T cell responses to AZD1222 COVID-19 vaccine. Study outcomes and limitations: The donors showed a predominance of white British ancestry and of females, with possible underestimation of clonal diversity. Baseline serostatus was positive in only a handful of AZD1222 recipients.

With regard to this clone: The antigen is not known.

TCRdb's table, derived via immunoSEQ multiplex PCR, lists solely in-frame clones and lacks some. The table has around 120,000 clones, around 87% seen once. CDR3 size: 12 residues. V dropped 3 bases and J dropped 8 bases, with 10 bases sitting between them. Sequencing used peripheral blood, obtained 28 days after the second AZD1222 dose. The clonotype was recovered from an adult who received the AZD1222 COVID-19 vaccine. The chain uses TRBV12-3 or TRBV12-4 and TRBJ1-1; no clear D gene. This CDR3 is CASSFRQQEAFF. DNA of the CDR3: TGTGCCAGCAGTTTCAGGCAGCAGGAAGCTTTCTTT.